What follows are 21 T cell receptor beta chains derived from one specimen sequenced in a study of read filtering for tumor transcriptome and immune sequencing. The library was built from 400 to 500 ng RNA with molecular barcoded adaptors for alpha/delta and beta/gamma chains. TCRdb re-called the reads with MiXCR, one entry per CDR3 protein. Of 100,000 to 150,000 distinct CDR3 sequences listed, roughly 13% were seen once; the top ten hold roughly 7.6%. The material sequenced was a population of CD138-negative cells sorted from bone marrow. These receptors were obtained from a donor aged 40 or older with multiple myeloma.

There are many counts of this clonotype. V is TRBV6-1 and J is TRBJ1-1; tentative D call: TRBD1 (6 bases). CDR1 is MNHNS, CDR2 SASEGT, per germline. CDR3 length: 13 residues. Between the trimmed V and J ends, which lost 8 bases and 5 bases, there was a span of 15 bases. The DNA of the CDR3 is TGTGCCAGCTCTAAGGGGGGATGGACTGAAGCTTTCTTT. This gives the protein CASSKGGWTEAFF.

This clonotype was found many times. This sequence joins TRBV29-1 and TRBJ2-2; perhaps TRBD1 as D (5 bases). Trimming stripped 5 bases from V and 5 bases from J, with 12 bases between. CDR3 length equals 13 residues. CDR1 SQVTM and CDR2 ANQGSEA come from the germline V gene. The CDR3 DNA sequence: TGCAGCGTTCAACAAGGGGTGACCGGGGAGCTGTTTTTT. It specifies CSVQQGVTGELFF.

The V gene is TRBV7-2, the J gene TRBJ2-5, with D unclear. Trimming left V 4 bases short and J 4 bases short, with 10 bases between. Germline CDR1 SGHTA, CDR2 FQGNSA. This CDR3 is 13 amino acids long. CDR3 in DNA: TGTGCCAGCAGCTCCAGGCGTAGAGAGACCCAGTACTTC. Amino acid sequence: CASSSRRRETQYF.

On this clonotype: A much bigger clone sits one base away, suggesting this may be a read error. The chain is built from TRBV6-2 or TRBV6-3 and TRBJ1-1; D gene ambiguous. CDR1 is MNHEY, CDR2 SVGEGT, per germline. This CDR3 has 13 amino acids. The DNA for the CDR3 is TGTGCCAGCGGTTACGTCGGGAACACTGAAGCTTTCTTT. The encoded protein is CASGYVGNTEAFF.

The CDR3 protein is CASSYRRGDNEQFF. In nucleotides, the CDR3 is TGTGCCAGCAGTTACAGGAGGGGGGACAATGAGCAGTTCTTC. The chain uses TRBV6-2 or TRBV6-3 and TRBJ2-1; D may correspond to TRBD1 or TRBD2 (6 bases each). CDR1 is MNHEY, CDR2 SVGEGT, per germline. This CDR3 is 14 amino acids long. V was shortened by 2 bases and J by 5 bases, with 10 bases between the two germline ends.

This clonotype was counted a few times. V is TRBV6-5 and J is TRBJ2-2, with 8 positions matching TRBD1. The germline CDR1 and CDR2 sequences are MNHEY and SVGAGI. The CDR3 totals 16 residues. Trimming took 2 bases from V and 4 from J; bases not matched to a gene: 6. Here the CDR3 reads CASSYPGTGGTGELFF. The CDR3 coding sequence is TGTGCCAGCAGTTACCCAGGGACAGGAGGCACCGGGGAGCTGTTTTTT.

This clonotype was seen at least ten times. CDR3 region: CATSGAWEQFF. CDR3 coding DNA: TGTGCCACCAGTGGTGCATGGGAGCAGTTCTTC. V gene TRBV24-1 combines with J gene TRBJ2-1; D remains unclear. The CDR3 is 11 residues long. Germline lookup yields CDR1 KGHDR and CDR2 SFDVKD. V gave up 5 bases and J gave up 10 bases, with 8 bases separating them.

At least ten counts were recorded for this clonotype. The J gene is TRBJ1-1, the V gene TRBV7-2, with TRBD1 as a possible D gene (6 bases). The CDR3 extends over 14 amino acids. Per the germline V gene, CDR1 is SGHTA and CDR2 is FQGNSA. V lost 3 bases and J 3 bases, leaving 11 bases between the germline ends. The DNA for the CDR3 is TGTGCCAGCAGCTTTAACAGGGCTGACACTGAAGCTTTCTTT. This codes for CASSFNRADTEAFF.

This clonotype has at least ten counts. The chain is built from TRBV29-1 and TRBJ2-2, with 7 bases matching TRBD2. V was pared by 4 bases and J by 0 bases, with 2 bases of the junction left unmatched. The CDR3 sequence is 14 residues long. Germline V gene lookup returns CDR1 SQVTM and CDR2 ANQGSEA. CDR3 nucleotide sequence: TGCAGCGTTGGAAGCGGGACGAACACCGGGGAGCTGTTTTTT. The encoded protein is CSVGSGTNTGELFF.

Many counts were recorded for this clonotype. The gene calls are TRBV11-3 and TRBJ2-1, with D perhaps matching TRBD2 (5 bases). Germline V lookup: CDR1 SGHNT, CDR2 YENEEA. The CDR3 is 15 amino acids. Deletions cut 8 bases from V and 6 bases from J, with 20 bases between. The CDR3 DNA sequence: TGTGCCAGCGGAAAGGACTTCCCTAGTGGCAATGAGCAGTTCTTC. This codes for CASGKDFPSGNEQFF. Supplemented by reference TRBV11-3 and TRBJ2-1, the full variable domain reads EAGVVQSPRYKIIEKKQPVAFWCNPISGHNTLYWYLQNLGQGPELLIRYENEEAVDDSQLPKDRFSAERLKGVDSTLKIQPAELGDSAVYLCASGKDFPSGNEQFFGPGTRLTVL.

The genes are TRBV6-2 or TRBV6-3 and TRBJ2-3; a possible D gene is TRBD2 (6 bases). This CDR3 region has 14 residues. Germline CDR1 is MNHEY and CDR2 is SVGEGT. The ends were cut back, 5 bases at V and 7 bases at J, with 16 bases in the middle. CDR3 sequence: CASSDAARGYTQYF. The CDR3 DNA reads TGTGCCAGCAGTGACGCGGCGCGGGGATATACGCAGTATTTT.

This clonotype was detected ten times or more. The chain joins TRBV30 to TRBJ2-1; the D gene is possibly TRBD2 (6 bases). The CDR3 is made up of 13 amino acids. Germline V gives CDR1 GTSNPN, CDR2 SVGIG (reference sequence). V shed 4 bases and J shed 8 bases, with 15 bases lying between them. The CDR3 region has the DNA TGTGCCTGGACGTCGGGAGTGTCCCATGAGCAGTTCTTC. It translates to CAWTSGVSHEQFF.

Details on this clonotype: A much larger clone sits a single nucleotide away, making a read error possible. The rearrangement links TRBV10-3 to TRBJ2-5, with 13 nucleotides matching TRBD2. V shed 9 bases and J 4 bases; nucleotides not matched to a gene: 5. The CDR3 length is 14 residues. In germline, CDR1 is ENHRY, CDR2 SYGVKD. Written as DNA, the CDR3 is TGTGCCATAGGGACTAGCGGGAATCGAGAGACCCAGTACTTC. Its translation: CAIGTSGNRETQYF.

The table lists this clonotype with a few counts. The CDR3 DNA follows: TGTGCCAGCAGCTTTACTAGGAACACCGGGGAGCTGTTTTTT. This gives the protein CASSFTRNTGELFF. The V call is TRBV5-6, the J call TRBJ2-2; maybe TRBD2 (5 bases). The germline V and J ends were trimmed by 2 bases and 1 base, with 6 bases remaining between them. Germline CDR1 reads SGHDT; CDR2 reads YYEEEE. This CDR3 is 14 amino acids long.

In its sample, this clonotype was seen many times. The chain joins TRBV20-1 to TRBJ2-5; 7 bases fit TRBD2. The V and J ends lost 5 bases and 5 bases, in that order; junction bases with no gene match: 5. The CDR3 spans 12 residues. Looked up from germline, CDR1 is DFQATT and CDR2 is SNEGSKA (reference sequence). For the CDR3, the DNA is TGCAGTGCTGGGGAGGGTGGGGAGACCCAGTACTTC. It encodes CSAGEGGETQYF.

In its sample, this clonotype was seen many times. The chain joins TRBV12-3 or TRBV12-4 to TRBJ1-1; D is possibly TRBD1 (6 bases). V was trimmed by 8 bases and J by 1 base, leaving 17 bases between them. The CDR3 covers 15 residues. The CDR3 nucleotides read TGTGCCAGCCGTTCCGAGGGGGGAGGGAACACTGAAGCTTTCTTT. Translation: CASRSEGGGNTEAFF.

A remark on this clonotype: This may be a read error: a much more frequent sequence differs by one nucleotide. This chain joins TRBV29-1 and TRBJ2-3, with D perhaps given as TRBD1 or TRBD2 (6 bases each). This CDR3 is built from 14 residues. V lost 4 bases and J lost 8, with 19 bases in between. Germline V gene data show CDR1 as SQVTM and CDR2 as ANQGSEA. The CDR3 bases are TGCAGCGTTGGACGGGGCCAGGGGACTGGTACGCAGTATTTT. Its translation is CSVGRGQGTGTQYF.

This clonotype was detected a few times. The chain links TRBV6-6 to TRBJ2-7, with a weak D call TRBD1 (6 bases). This CDR3 contains 14 residues. CDR1 and CDR2 from the germline V gene are MNHNY and SVGAGI (reference sequence). The V end was cut by 2 bases, the J end by 6 bases, with 14 bases between. Here the CDR3 DNA reads TGTGCCAGCAGTTACGTTGGACAGACTCGCGAGCAGTACTTC. Protein product: CASSYVGQTREQYF.

This clonotype was counted between two and nine times. This chain uses TRBV13 with TRBJ2-7, with a weak D call TRBD2 (6 bases). The CDR3 sequence is 15 residues long. Germline values: CDR1 PRHDT, CDR2 FYEKMQ (reference sequence). With 5 bases removed from V and 7 bases from J, the gap between germline ends came to 21 bases. CDR3 region: CASSRGGAYLREQYF. In DNA, the CDR3 is TGTGCCAGCAGCCGGGGCGGGGCCTATCTACGAGAGCAGTACTTC.

Ten or more counts support this clonotype. This sequence joins TRBV7-9 and TRBJ1-1; the match to TRBD1 covers 7 bases. Per the germline V gene, CDR1 is SEHNR and CDR2 is FQNEAQ (reference sequence). There are 14 residues in the CDR3. V dropped 3 bases and J dropped 8; count of bases not matched to a gene: 9. The CDR3 is CASSFFGQAFEAFF. DNA of the CDR3: TGTGCCAGCAGCTTCTTTGGACAGGCCTTCGAAGCTTTCTTT.

This clonotype was recorded at least ten times. The V and J genes are TRBV6-2 or TRBV6-3 and TRBJ1-2; D call uncertain. Germline assignment: CDR1 MNHEY and CDR2 SVGEGT. Trimming pared 6 bases from V and 0 bases from J, leaving 11 bases between. CDR3 length: 14 amino acids. CDR3 nucleotide sequence: TGTGCCAGCAGCTTCCCATCGGCTAACTATGGCTACACCTTC. Amino acids: CASSFPSANYGYTF.